This paragraph reports one TCR beta chain. Antigen: not known. The data stem from a study of OX40 agonist ivuxolimab in advanced cancers. Study-wide context: The mean age was 60 years, ranging from 23 to 79, with around four fifths of participants male. Treatment received earlier with anti-PD-1, anti-PD-L1 or anti-CTLA-4 agents was allowed, and approximately 40% had some. Study results and limitations: Some patients without response likewise showed low normalized clonal expansion. Expanded peripheral T cell antigen specificity was not determined.

The data were produced by immunoSEQ multiplex PCR, yet TCRdb's version contains in-frame clones alone and is incomplete. The repertoire holds tens of thousands of clones, with around 84% as singletons. Germline V CDR1 and CDR2: MRHNA, SNTAGT. V shed 1 base and J shed 14 bases, with 10 bases lying between them. This CDR3 region has 11 residues. Source: CD4+ or CD8+ T cells sorted from blood, taken in a trial of the OX40 agonist ivuxolimab. The TCR originated in an adult with an advanced solid tumor such as melanoma, head and neck, liver or kidney cancer. V and J are TRBV6-4 and TRBJ2-3; possibly TRBD2 for D (6 bases). This CDR3 reads CASSDWRDGYF. CDR3 nucleotide sequence: TGTGCCAGCAGTGACTGGCGGGATGGGTATTTT.